This passage covers 26 T cell receptor beta chains from one sample sequenced in a study of OX40 agonist ivuxolimab in advanced cancers. The repertoire was sequenced with immunoSEQ multiplex PCR; TCRdb's copy has only in-frame clones and lacks some. The table includes 46,000 or so clones, 89% detected once. The sample consisted of CD4+ or CD8+ T cells sorted from blood, taken in a trial of the OX40 agonist ivuxolimab. Receptors were obtained from an adult with an advanced solid tumor such as melanoma, head and neck, liver or kidney cancer.

The chain recombines TRBV5-1 with TRBJ2-3, with D unclear. This CDR3 contains 15 residues. Trimming pared 4 bases from V and 4 bases from J, leaving 16 bases between. Germline CDR1 is SGHRS and CDR2 is YFSETQ. CDR3 DNA sequence: TGCGCCAGCAGCCCCCGGCGTCAGGTCCCAGATACGCAGTATTTT. Residues: CASSPRRQVPDTQYF.

The gene calls are TRBV10-1 and TRBJ2-7, with a possible D match to TRBD1 (5 bases). CDR3 size: 16 residues. Germline-derived CDR1 and CDR2 are WNHNN and SYGVQD (reference sequence). Deletions cut 3 bases from V and 3 bases from J, with 18 bases between. CDR3: CASSDRVRAKLYEQYF. CDR3 coding DNA: TGCGCCAGCAGTGACCGGGTCAGGGCTAAGCTCTACGAGCAGTACTTC.

The rearrangement uses TRBV9 and TRBJ1-5, with 8 bases fitting TRBD1. From germline, CDR1 is SGDLS and CDR2 YYNGEE. V lost 3 bases to trimming and J lost 4 bases; unmatched junction nucleotides: 0. The CDR3 covers 13 residues. The CDR3 spells CASSGQGNQPQHF. CDR3 sequence (DNA): TGTGCCAGCAGCGGACAGGGGAATCAGCCCCAGCATTTT. The variable domain in full, completed from reference TRBV9 and TRBJ1-5, reads DSGVTQTPKHLITATGQRVTLRCSPRSGDLSVYWYQQSLDQGLQFLIQYYNGEERAKGNILERFSAQQFPDLHSELNLSSLELGDSALYFCASSGQGNQPQHFGDGTRLSIL.

The chain has TRBV5-1 and TRBJ1-5, with a possible D match to TRBD1 (5 bases). The CDR3 runs to 17 residues. Trimming took off 5 bases at V and 2 bases at J, with 20 bases between the two ends. CDR1 SGHRS and CDR2 YFSETQ come from the germline V gene. Here the CDR3 DNA reads TGCGCCAGCAGTGTCGGGACGGGCCCGATGGGCAATCAGCCCCAGCATTTT. Amino acid sequence: CASSVGTGPMGNQPQHF.

This rearrangement joins TRBV5-4 to TRBJ2-1, with D uncertain. Germline V gene sequence: CDR1 SGHNT, CDR2 YYREEE (reference sequence). This CDR3 has 12 amino acids. The V and J ends lost 0 bases and 9 bases respectively, with 7 bases between them. The CDR3 nucleotides read TGTGCCAGCAGCTTGGTGGTTGCTGAGCAGTTCTTC. Translating gives CASSLVVAEQFF.

The V call is TRBV7-9, the J call TRBJ2-3, with D perhaps assigned TRBD1 or TRBD2 (5 bases each). Germline values: CDR1 SEHNR, CDR2 FQNEAQ (reference sequence). There are 17 residues in the CDR3. Trimming removed 1 base at V and 0 bases at J, with 14 bases between. CDR3 protein: CASSLGGAGFSTDTQYF. The CDR3 bases are TGTGCCAGCAGCTTAGGGGGCGCGGGCTTCAGCACAGATACGCAGTATTTT.

This clone appeared a single time. The chain is built from TRBV29-1 and TRBJ2-2; 7 positions agree with TRBD1. The CDR3 covers 13 residues. J gave up 0 bases and V 7 bases, and 2 bases lay outside the gene matches. Germline V gene sequence: CDR1 SQVTM, CDR2 ANQGSEA. This CDR3 is CSAGTANTGELFF. The CDR3 DNA is TGCAGCGCCGGGACAGCGAACACCGGGGAGCTGTTTTTT.

The V gene is TRBV4-3, the J gene TRBJ2-7, with D perhaps matching TRBD1 or TRBD2 (5 bases each). Trimming cost V 3 bases and J 2 bases, with 11 bases left between them. The germline CDR1 and CDR2 sequences are LGHNA and YSLEER. There are 14 residues in the CDR3. CDR3 protein: CASSQGRVAYEQYF. Here the CDR3 DNA reads TGCGCCAGCAGCCAGGGGCGGGTCGCCTACGAGCAGTACTTC.

The chain couples TRBV25-1 to TRBJ1-4; D might be TRBD1 (5 bases). CDR1 MGHDK and CDR2 SYGVNS come from the germline V gene. V was trimmed by 3 bases and J by 8 bases, leaving 10 bases between them. CDR3 length: 13 residues. This CDR3 reads CASSDRAGEKLFF. The CDR3 DNA sequence: TGTGCCAGCAGTGACAGGGCGGGCGAAAAACTGTTTTTT.

This clone came up a few times. This rearrangement joins TRBV4-1 to TRBJ1-5; D ambiguous. Germline CDR1 MGHRA, CDR2 YSYEKL. The CDR3 contains 15 residues. The V end lost 0 bases, the J end lost 0 bases, and 6 bases lay between the germline ends. The CDR3 here is CASSQDRSSNQPQHF. DNA for the CDR3: TGCGCCAGCAGCCAAGATCGGAGTAGCAATCAGCCCCAGCATTTT.

This sequence joins TRBV11-2 and TRBJ2-1; the D is unclear. Trimming pared 1 base from V and 3 bases from J, leaving 16 bases between. Germline CDR1 and CDR2: SGHAT and FQNNGV. CDR3 size: 17 residues. CDR3 nucleotides: TGTGCCAGCAGCTTAGGGGGTGGTTTGGCGGACTACAATGAGCAGTTCTTC. This translates into CASSLGGGLADYNEQFF.

The CDR3 reads CASSSPERGLDSPLHF. Here the CDR3 DNA reads TGTGCCAGCAGCTCGCCTGAAAGGGGGCTGGATTCACCCCTCCACTTT. The V call is TRBV7-9, the J call TRBJ1-6; 7 bases map to TRBD1. This CDR3 region has 16 residues. The J segment lost 8 bases and the V segment lost 4 bases, leaving 11 bases of the junction unmatched. Germline lookup yields CDR1 SEHNR and CDR2 FQNEAQ (reference sequence).

A single count supports this clone. The rearrangement joins TRBV9 to TRBJ2-1; D is uncertain. Germline CDR1 is SGDLS and CDR2 is YYNGEE. CDR3 size: 15 residues. V lost 3 bases, J lost 9 bases, and 19 bases lay in between. The CDR3 DNA follows: TGTGCCAGCAGCGGCGACGTATTAGGGCTAAGTGAGCAGTTCTTC. It yields the protein CASSGDVLGLSEQFF.

Written as DNA, the CDR3 is TGCAGCGTTGAAGCGGGGCCCATTTTCTCTGGGGCCAACGTCCTGACTTTC. As protein: CSVEAGPIFSGANVLTF. V usage is TRBV29-1 and J usage is TRBJ2-6, with D possibly being TRBD1 or TRBD2 (5 bases each). Per germline, CDR1 SQVTM and CDR2 ANQGSEA. V lost 1 base to trimming and J lost 0 bases, with 13 bases between them. The CDR3 loop spans 17 amino acids.

A word on this clone: Since a much larger clone is just one base distant, this may be a read error. This sample also contains other DNA sequences that code for the same CDR3. This chain links TRBV9 with TRBJ2-3; 11 bases align to TRBD2. CDR1 is SGDLS and CDR2 is YYNGEE in the germline V gene. The CDR3 spans 16 residues. V was pared by 3 bases and J by 6 bases, with 9 bases of the junction left unmatched. Here the CDR3 DNA reads TGTGCCAGCAGCGGGCTAGCGGGAGGTCGTGAGGATACGCAGTATTTT. Translation gives CASSGLAGGREDTQYF.

The gene calls are TRBV27 and TRBJ1-5; 7 nucleotides match TRBD1. The V gene end was trimmed by 6 bases and the J gene end by 3 bases; junction bases not matched to a gene: 8. The CDR3 contains 15 residues. The germline CDR1 and CDR2 sequences are MNHEY and SMNVEV (reference sequence). The CDR3 DNA reads as TGTGCCAGCAGCCCTTATACAGGGGACAATCAGCCCCAGCATTTT. Encoded protein: CASSPYTGDNQPQHF.

The V and J genes are TRBV7-2 and TRBJ2-7, with D maybe TRBD1 (6 bases). The CDR3 contains 17 residues. Germline CDR1 and CDR2: SGHTA and FQGNSA. The V end lost 4 bases, the J end lost 3 bases, and 22 bases lay between the germline ends. The CDR3, as DNA: TGTGCCAGCAGCTCCGTCCTTTTAGGACAGTATATCTACGAGCAGTACTTC. Residues: CASSSVLLGQYIYEQYF.

This chain links TRBV19 with TRBJ1-5; no firm D call. Deletions cut 6 bases from V and 7 bases from J, with 13 bases between. CDR3 length: 13 amino acids. The germline V gene has CDR1 LNHDA and CDR2 SQIVND (reference sequence). CDR3 nucleotide sequence: TGTGCCAGTAGCATCGACCCGTACCAGCCCCAGCATTTT. It encodes CASSIDPYQPQHF. Based on the CDR3 plus reference TRBV19 and TRBJ1-5, the full variable domain is DGGITQSPKYLFRKEGQNVTLSCEQNLNHDAMYWYRQDPGQGLRLIYYSQIVNDFQKGDIAEGYSVSREKKESFPLTVTSAQKNPTAFYLCASSIDPYQPQHFGDGTRLSIL.

The V gene is TRBV5-4, the J gene TRBJ1-4; D call uncertain. The germline V gene encodes CDR1 SGHNT and CDR2 YYREEE (reference sequence). This CDR3 comprises 13 residues. Trimming took off 4 bases at V and 4 bases at J, with 8 bases between the two ends. The CDR3 bases are TGTGCCAGCAGCCCACGGCTTAATGAAAAACTGTTTTTT. This encodes CASSPRLNEKLFF.

The chain carries TRBV19 and TRBJ1-3; 8 positions agree with TRBD1. The CDR3 contains 13 residues. Per germline, CDR1 LNHDA and CDR2 SQIVND (reference sequence). V gave up 10 bases and J gave up 4 bases; unmatched junction bases: 6. CDR3 residues: CATSTGVGNTIYF. In DNA form, the CDR3 reads TGTGCCACCTCGACAGGGGTGGGAAACACCATATATTTT. The variable domain in full, completed from reference TRBV19 and TRBJ1-3, reads DGGITQSPKYLFRKEGQNVTLSCEQNLNHDAMYWYRQDPGQGLRLIYYSQIVNDFQKGDIAEGYSVSREKKESFPLTVTSAQKNPTAFYLCATSTGVGNTIYFGEGSWLTVV.

The chain couples TRBV6-5 to TRBJ2-7; 9 bases fit TRBD2. V shed 6 bases, J shed 2 bases, and the junction held 5 bases outside the gene matches. This CDR3 contains 14 residues. Germline assignment: CDR1 MNHEY and CDR2 SVGAGI. This CDR3 is CASRASGETYEQYF. CDR3 sequence (DNA): TGTGCCAGCAGGGCTAGCGGGGAGACCTACGAGCAGTACTTC.

This clone showed up just once. The V gene is TRBV7-9, the J gene TRBJ2-7; tentative D call: TRBD1 (6 bases). Germline V gives CDR1 SEHNR, CDR2 FQNEAQ (reference sequence). Trimming left V 5 bases short and J 6 bases short, with 17 bases between. CDR3 size: 14 residues. The CDR3 here is CASSERTWGREQYF. The CDR3 coding sequence is TGTGCCAGCAGCGAAAGGACATGGGGGCGCGAGCAGTACTTC.

The chain recombines TRBV12-5 with TRBJ1-3, with 9 positions matching TRBD1. Germline trimming cut 7 bases from V and 0 bases from J; bases unmatched to any gene: 13. In germline, CDR1 is LGHNT, CDR2 FRNRAP. The CDR3 covers 18 residues. CDR3 loop: CASVTGTGHLTSGNTIYF. In DNA form, the CDR3 reads TGTGCTAGTGTCACCGGGACAGGGCATTTGACCTCTGGAAACACCATATATTTT.

The chain uses TRBV4-3 and TRBJ1-5; no clear D gene. This CDR3 comprises 15 residues. V was pared by 0 bases and J by 3 bases, with 9 bases between. CDR1 LGHNA and CDR2 YSLEER come from the germline V gene. CDR3 region: CASSQDRSLNQPQHF. CDR3 in DNA: TGCGCCAGCAGCCAAGATAGGAGCCTCAATCAGCCCCAGCATTTT.

The rearrangement joins TRBV7-9 to TRBJ2-1, with D possibly being TRBD2 (5 bases). Trimming removed 1 base from V and 7 bases from J, with 8 bases in between. Germline assignment: CDR1 SEHNR and CDR2 FQNEAQ (reference sequence). CDR3 length equals 13 residues. The CDR3 sequence: CASSLGPGNEQFF. Here the CDR3 DNA reads TGTGCCAGCAGCTTAGGTCCGGGGAATGAGCAGTTCTTC.

The V gene is TRBV6-6, the J gene TRBJ1-1; D is uncertain. The CDR3 length is 14 residues. Trimming took 5 bases from V and 3 from J, leaving 13 bases between them. CDR1 MNHNY and CDR2 SVGAGI come from the germline V gene (reference sequence). CDR3 sequence reads: CASSLTDRYTEAFF. The DNA for the CDR3 is TGTGCCAGCAGTCTTACAGATCGATACACTGAAGCTTTCTTT.